Listed here is a single T cell receptor (beta chain). Its antigen target is currently unknown. The data belong to a study of cytomegalovirus exposure and HLA in healthy donors (dated by TCRdb to the late 2010s). Context from the whole study: An earlier analysis of under 600 of the donors reported 276 Gb of sequence data and 117 million unique TCR beta sequences from roughly 180 million T cells. About 310 gigabases of sequencing data and tens of millions of unique TCR sequences were included in an early release covering around 600 HLA-typed donors. The genetic ancestry cluster associated with self-reported Caucasian donors included roughly four fifths of the 300 to 400 genotyped donors. The aim of the study was to test whether cataloging public T cell receptors could identify signatures of past pathogen exposure. The T cell repertoires of around 670 subjects were profiled by immunosequencing and related to cytomegalovirus serostatus. In addition to the first cohort of 666 subjects, a separate validation cohort of 120 different subjects was used. To predict cytomegalovirus infection status, the study brought together high-throughput TCR immunosequencing, statistical association of individual TCRs with disease status, and machine learning. In a later analysis, previously published TCR beta repertoires from some 640 donors were re-analyzed and high-resolution HLA genotyping was added so that TCR occurrence patterns could be studied. In the later analysis, no new phenotypic data were used to find candidate immune exposures; instead, reliance was placed on TCR beta sequences and their occurrence across donors. An earlier analysis of some 500 of the donors used high-throughput TCR beta sequencing to judge whether each TCR beta V gene segment behaved as functional or pseudogenic. Donor age, sex, ethnicity and CMV serostatus were collected together with the repertoire data. A later genetic analysis used genome-wide SNP genotypes for about 60% of the roughly 670 donors, treating that subset as a discovery cohort. All discovery cohort repertoires had been generated on a single sequencing platform. Class I and class II HLA loci were covered by the typing at four-digit resolution. The number of typed donors differed by locus: about 620-640 for A, B, C, DRB1 and DQB1; 522 for DQA1; 606 for DPA1; and roughly 470 for DPB1. Four to six DR-DQ haplotypes were handled as single units for association and clustering, since linkage in the cohort was strong. Among 350 to 400 genotyped donors of the cohort, an average of approximately 250,000 unique TCR beta nucleotide sequences were sequenced per donor, roughly a sixth of them non-productive. Broad study findings and their caveats: It was suggested by the authors that the approach could potentially be generalized to other disease states and immunological phenotypes. According to a later analysis, TCR association rates differed among HLA loci, with DRB1 alleles showing the most associated TCRs and HLA-C alleles showing the fewest. In the study, some 180 TCR beta chains were listed as associated with cytomegalovirus. In this cohort, only TCR beta chains were sequenced, and detectable features were limited by the absence of alpha or paired-chain data. The earlier analysis of 450 to 700 of the donors excluded 15 to 20 rarely observed V segments, including chromosome 9 orphons, because counts were too low. A further reported finding was that TCR beta sequences accurately predicted the HLA-A and HLA-B alleles for most subjects in the first cohort. According to a later analysis, parvovirus B19, influenza, CMV and Epstein-Barr virus appeared linked to several top co-occurrence clusters. In both the original and validation cohorts, the classifier was reported to diagnose cytomegalovirus status with high specificity and sensitivity. In a later genetic analysis, a missense DCLRE1C variant was associated with V-gene and J-gene trimming of TCR beta chains, and the association was replicated in an independent cohort. In a later analysis, about 17,000 TCR beta sequences were associated with specific HLA alleles at a false discovery rate of 0.05. A group of highly shared sequence variants was considered likely to be a technical artifact of the sequencing pipeline. Strong co-occurrence of HLA alleles, especially DR and DQ, made assigning TCR associations to individual alleles difficult. A few of the identified cytomegalovirus-associated TCR beta chains were confirmed in vitro to be specific for cytomegalovirus antigens. Compared with the approximately 670-donor mean, donors in an Asian-associated ancestry cluster had fewer N-insertions in productive TCRs, according to a later genetic analysis. Most TCR sequences were observed very rarely across donors, whereas some public TCRs were present in many individuals. Compared with equally common non-associated chains, HLA-associated TCR beta chains in a later analysis were more clonally expanded and had lower generation probabilities. Roughly uniform sequencing depth across donors was assumed in presence/absence analyses, although this assumption may not hold. Correlated functional status among segregating V segments might be attributable to linkage disequilibrium, but an unknown experimental factor could not be ruled out. Because the 87-base-pair reads could not distinguish some IMGT-functional V segments, including TRBV6-2 and TRBV6-3, those segments were excluded. In a later analysis, most CMV-associated TCR beta chains were found to appear HLA-restricted, with HLA associations seemingly driven largely by CMV exposure. An earlier analysis of approximately 590 of the donors showed that most TCR beta V segments appeared in productive rearrangements either about 90% or about 30% of the time, which broadly matched IMGT annotations. Immune exposure information for the cohort was limited to CMV serostatus. Because some donors lacked HLA typing at each locus, the association tests relied only on the typed subset.

Library preparation used the immunoSEQ multiplex PCR assay. The multiplex PCR relied on a mix of 60 forward primers for TCR Vbeta segments and 13 reverse primers for TCR Jbeta segments. Amplification of the CDR3 region of rearranged TCR beta genes was performed with a multiplex PCR assay on genomic DNA. The amplified TCR beta libraries were sequenced on the Illumina HiSeq System as 87-base-pair reads. Concerning the study's data processing: In a later analysis, roughly 80 million unique TCR beta chains were counted across the roughly 610 repertoires, and approximately 11 million of these chains were shared by at least two donors. Raw reads were error-corrected and collapsed into unique sequences with a nearest-neighbor algorithm that merged closely related sequences to remove PCR and sequencing errors. To assign V, D and J gene segments, CDR3 sequences were aligned to IMGT reference sequences. Each retained sequence needed at least a six-nucleotide match to both a V gene segment and a J gene segment. A rearrangement counted as productive if the CDR3 had no stop codons and remained in frame with V and J, and every other rearrangement counted as non-productive. CDR3 was defined according to IMGT convention as the region running from the second conserved V-encoded cysteine to the conserved J-encoded phenylalanine. The earlier analysis of roughly 590 of the donors excluded sequences that lacked an unambiguous match to a single V gene segment. In an earlier analysis of several hundred of the donors, V segments were called functional above 56.7% productive rearrangements and were called segregating when the between-donor standard deviation exceeded 5%. A statistical classification framework was developed to diagnose cytomegalovirus status using the catalog of TCR beta chain sequences. In a later analysis, V and J genes were assigned by comparing TCR nucleotide sequences against IMGT/GENE-DB human TR gene sequences. Using the TCRdist pipeline, a later analysis assigned CDR3 sequences along with most-parsimonious VDJ recombination scenarios. A later analysis defined each TCR beta chain by its CDR3 amino acid sequence plus V-gene family, and excluded reads lacking a unique V-gene family. A later analysis removed 500 to 650 highly shared, low-generation-probability nucleotide sequences to deal with suspected cross-contamination and a sequencing artifact. For each public chain, a later analysis derived a clonal expansion index from normalized ranks of inferred template counts within each repertoire. Generation probabilities in a later analysis came from a VDJ recombination model fitted to out-of-frame rearrangements, and those results were checked against IGoR. In a later analysis, TCR-TCR, TCR-HLA and TCR-CMV co-occurrence was scored with hypergeometric tests, and a repertoire-size bias correction was applied to TCR pairs. To estimate false discovery rates, a later analysis permuted the HLA or CMV assignments 20 times. A later analysis grouped co-occurring TCRs with DBSCAN, adding TCRdist sequence similarity when clustering within HLA-allele-positive subsets. Repertoires with fewer than 30,000 or more than 120,000 public chains were left out of co-occurrence clustering, as were several repertoires with anomalous nucleotide sharing. The table was pulled from immuneACCESS by TCRdb, which kept in-frame rearrangements only. Such tables lose some clones; where checked, under half of the loss comes from unresolved V genes, and the rest has no known cause. V, J and clone size were drawn from that table, and D and trimming were deduced from the DNA. The sample has tens of thousands of clones on record. Clones ranked in the top ten supply over 4% of the sample.

The cohort comprised around 700 healthy bone marrow donors. At the time of sampling, all cohort members were nominally healthy, though unrecorded immune exposures were likely present. The donor tested CMV seropositive and was one of the 289 seropositive cohort members. A peripheral blood sample was provided by each donor, and peripheral blood mononuclear cells were used for TCR beta sequencing. Genomic DNA was extracted from the blood cell samples with the Qiagen DNeasy Blood Extraction Kit. Reading the germline V gene gives CDR1 MDHEN and CDR2 SYDVKM. V has 6 bases trimmed and J has 1 base trimmed; junction bases matching no gene number 3. The CDR3 covers 13 residues, taking in both the cysteine and the phenylalanine. Of the read, only the CDR3 DNA is kept; its 39 bases are in frame from base 1.

The clonotype comes from a woman aged 40 to 55 in good health and CMV-seropositive. This sequence uses TRBV28 and TRBJ2-7; 7 nucleotides in the junction match TRBD1. Sequenced input: PBMCs. In nucleotide form, the sequence is TGTGCCAGCAGCCCGGGACAGTCCTACGAGCAGTACTTC. The encoded protein is CASSPGQSYEQYF.